This T cell receptor beta chain comes out of a study of Ad26.COV2.S vaccination and SARS-CoV-2 variants. Study-wide background: Donor got 5x10^10 or 1x10^11 viral particles of Ad26.COV2.S. Whole-study results and caveats: Researchers reported similar non-spike TCR breadth in vaccine and placebo recipients. The authors reported substantial breadth in spike-specific CD8+ and CD4+ T cell responses after vaccination.

As to this clone: No antigen is known for it.

Sample treatment: 15 to 20 received Ad26.COV2.S at low or high dose, single or two shots; 5 received placebo; per-sample allocation not given. At day 63 after the first vaccine or placebo injection, samples were drawn. Germline assignment: CDR1 SQVTM and CDR2 ANQGSEA. V shed 7 bases and J shed 0 bases, with 16 bases lying between them. The CDR3 runs to 15 residues. The data were produced by immunoSEQ multiplex PCR, yet TCRdb's version contains in-frame clones alone and is incomplete. The repertoire includes 300,000 to 400,000 clones, around 87% of them detected once, and 3.4% sits in the top ten. This TCR was recovered from a person aged 18-60 years who received the Ad26.COV2.S COVID-19 vaccine or a placebo. The sequences come from peripheral blood, collected in a trial of Ad26.COV2.S vaccine versus placebo. The rearrangement links TRBV29-1 to TRBJ2-1; the D gene is possibly TRBD2 (6 bases). In DNA form, the CDR3 reads TGCAGCGCTGGGGAGTGGGGGGACTCCTACAATGAGCAGTTCTTC. Translating it yields CSAGEWGDSYNEQFF.